The source of this T cell receptor beta chain is a study of CXCR3-negative and CXCR3-positive naive CD8 T cells. Regarding the study as a whole: TRB CDR3 properties served as the basis for inferring TCR strength, and surface CD5 was comparable between naive subsets.

Of note for this clonotype: Its antigen is currently unknown.

The authors made the TRB cDNA libraries by 5' RACE using UMI labels. TCRdb reanalyzed the 5' RACE reads, giving one entry per CDR3 protein sequence and no DNA. The sample table includes roughly 56,000 distinct CDR3 sequences. Phenotypically, naive CD8+ T cells corresponded to CD45RO-CCR7+CD27+CD95-. Germline loops: CDR1 MDHEN, CDR2 SYDVKM. The CDR3 is made up of 15 amino acids. The gene calls are TRBV28 and TRBJ2-7; without DNA, the TCRdb call of TRBD1 cannot be checked. The specimen was naive CXCR3- CD8+ T cells from blood. As for subset: CD45RO-CCR7+CD27+CD95- naive CD8+ T cells lacking CXCR3 (TNR3-). This sequence originates from a human donor in good health. Some clones in this sample may be carry-over from other donors' samples. Here the CDR3 reads CASRYRGQSSYEQYF.